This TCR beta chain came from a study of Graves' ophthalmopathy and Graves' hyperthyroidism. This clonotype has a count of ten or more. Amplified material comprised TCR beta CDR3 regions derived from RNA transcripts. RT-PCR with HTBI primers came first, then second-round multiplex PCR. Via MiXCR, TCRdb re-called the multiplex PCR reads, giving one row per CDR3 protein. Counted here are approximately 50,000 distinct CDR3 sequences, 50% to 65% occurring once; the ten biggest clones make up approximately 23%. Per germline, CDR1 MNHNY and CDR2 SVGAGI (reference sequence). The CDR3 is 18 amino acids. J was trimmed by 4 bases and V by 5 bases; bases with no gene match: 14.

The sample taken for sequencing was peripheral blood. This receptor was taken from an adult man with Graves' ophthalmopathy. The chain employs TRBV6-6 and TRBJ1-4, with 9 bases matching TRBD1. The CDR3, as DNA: TGTGCCAGCAGTCCCTGGGGACAGGGAACTACAGATAATGAAAAACTGTTTTTT. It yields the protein CASSPWGQGTTDNEKLFF.